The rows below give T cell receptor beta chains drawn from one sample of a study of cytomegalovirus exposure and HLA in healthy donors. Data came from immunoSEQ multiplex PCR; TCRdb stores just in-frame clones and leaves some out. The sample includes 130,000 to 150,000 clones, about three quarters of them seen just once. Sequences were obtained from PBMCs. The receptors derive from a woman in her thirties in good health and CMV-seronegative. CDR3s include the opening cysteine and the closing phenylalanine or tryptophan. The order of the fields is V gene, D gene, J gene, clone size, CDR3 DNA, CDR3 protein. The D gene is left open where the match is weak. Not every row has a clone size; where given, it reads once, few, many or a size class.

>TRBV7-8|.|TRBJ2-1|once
TGTGCCAGCAGCGCCTCGACGGGGAAGAGCTCCTACAATGAGCAGTTCTTC
CASSASTGKSSYNEQFF
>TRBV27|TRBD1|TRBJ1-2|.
TGTGCCAGCAGGTATCAGGGGGCGGATGGCTACACCTTC
CASRYQGADGYTF
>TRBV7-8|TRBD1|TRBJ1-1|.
TGTGCCAGCATCCTACAGGGGTACACTGAAGCTTTCTTT
CASILQGYTEAFF
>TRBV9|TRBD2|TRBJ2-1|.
TGTGCCAGCAGCGTAGAAGAAGCGGGGGCGAGCTCCTACAATGAGCAGTTCTTC
CASSVEEAGASSYNEQFF
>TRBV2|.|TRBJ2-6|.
TGTGCCAGCATCGTCGGTCAGGGTGGTAGGGCCAACGTCCTGACTTTC
CASIVGQGGRANVLTF
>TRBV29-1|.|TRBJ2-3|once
TGCAGCGTTGACGTTCCAGCCCGGGAAGATACGCAGTATTTT
CSVDVPAREDTQYF
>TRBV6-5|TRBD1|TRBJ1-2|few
TGTGCCAGCAGCCCCGGGACAGGGGGTAACTATGGCTACACCTTC
CASSPGTGGNYGYTF
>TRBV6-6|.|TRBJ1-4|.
TGTGCCAGCAGACCCCAGGGGGAAAAACTGTTTTTT
CASRPQGEKLFF
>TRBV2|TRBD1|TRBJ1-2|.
TGTGCCAGCAGAGCAACTCTCAGCGGACAGGGGCGGGCTGGCTACGCCTTC
CASRATLSGQGRAGYAF
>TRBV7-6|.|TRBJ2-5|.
TGTGCCAGCAGCTCGGGACATCAACAAGAGACCCAGTACTTC
CASSSGHQQETQYF
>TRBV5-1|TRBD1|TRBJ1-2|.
TGCGCCAGCAGCCCGGGACAGGGAAGAGCCTATGGCTACACCTTC
CASSPGQGRAYGYTF
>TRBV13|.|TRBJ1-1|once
TGTGCCAGCAGCACTAACCGGGAGGTAATCACTGAAGCTTTCTTT
CASSTNREVITEAFF
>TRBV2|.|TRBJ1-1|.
TGTGCCAGCAGTATGCGGGGATCCGACATGAACACTGAAGCTTTCTTT
CASSMRGSDMNTEAFF
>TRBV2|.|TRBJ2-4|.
TGTGCCAGCCGGGGTCATGGGGTCAAAAACATTCAGTACTTC
CASRGHGVKNIQYF
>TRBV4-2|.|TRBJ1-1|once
TGTGCCAGCAGCCAAGAAATCCAGGGGCATAGGGCTGAAGCTTTCTTT
CASSQEIQGHRAEAFF
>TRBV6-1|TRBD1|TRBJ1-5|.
TGTGCCAGCAGTGAAGGGACAGGGGGCGGTCAGCCCCAGCATTTT
CASSEGTGGGQPQHF
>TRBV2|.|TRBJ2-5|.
TGTGCCAGCAGTCGTAACCGCGGGCCAGAGACCCAGTACTTC
CASSRNRGPETQYF
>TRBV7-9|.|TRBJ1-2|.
TGTGCCAGCAGCTCGATCGACAGTAACTATGGCTACACCTTC
CASSSIDSNYGYTF
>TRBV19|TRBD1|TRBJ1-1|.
TGTGCCAGTAGGGGACAGATGAACACTGAAGCTTTCTTT
CASRGQMNTEAFF
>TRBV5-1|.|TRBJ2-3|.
TGCGCCAGCAGCTCTACAGGAGCCCGCACAGATACGCAGTATTTT
CASSSTGARTDTQYF
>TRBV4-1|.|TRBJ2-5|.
TGCGCCAGCAGCCAAGGCGCCGAGGAGACCCAGTACTTC
CASSQGAEETQYF
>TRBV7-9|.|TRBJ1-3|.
TGTTCCAGCAGCCGACTGTCCAGAAACACCATATATTTT
CSSSRLSRNTIYF
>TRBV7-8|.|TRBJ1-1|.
TGTGCCAGCAGCCTTATGTATGGAGGGTCCTCCACTGAAGCTTTCTTT
CASSLMYGGSSTEAFF
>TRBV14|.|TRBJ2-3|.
TGTGCCAGCAGCCCCTTCGTCGGAGATACGCAGTATTTT
CASSPFVGDTQYF
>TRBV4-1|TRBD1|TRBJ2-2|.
TGCGCCAGCAGCCATAGTCAGGGGGCGGTCGGGGAGCTGTTTTTT
CASSHSQGAVGELFF
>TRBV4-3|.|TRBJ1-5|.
TGCGCCAGCAGCCAAGATTTGGGCCAGCCCCAGCATTTT
CASSQDLGQPQHF
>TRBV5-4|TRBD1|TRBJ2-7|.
TGTGCCAGCAGCTTGGGTGGGACAGGGGCCTACGAGCAGTACTTC
CASSLGGTGAYEQYF
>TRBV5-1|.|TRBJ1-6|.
TGCGCCAGCAGCCAGACCGGAGTGTCCTCACCCCTCCACTTT
CASSQTGVSSPLHF
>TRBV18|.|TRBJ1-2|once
TGTGCCAGCTCACCACAAGTGACCGAGGGCTATGGCTACACCTTC
CASSPQVTEGYGYTF
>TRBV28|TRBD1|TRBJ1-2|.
TGTGCCAGCAGCCCAATTGGGAGACAGGGTATCGGCTATGGCTACACCTTC
CASSPIGRQGIGYGYTF
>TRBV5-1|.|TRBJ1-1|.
TGCGCCAGCAGCTTGGAATCCACTCCGAACACTGAAGCTTTCTTT
CASSLESTPNTEAFF
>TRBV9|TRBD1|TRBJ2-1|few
TGTGCCAGCAGCGTAAGTAGGGACAGGGGGTACAATGAGCAGTTCTTC
CASSVSRDRGYNEQFF
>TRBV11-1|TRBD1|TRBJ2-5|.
TGTGCCAGCAGCCCGCGACAGGGTAGGGAGACCCAGTACTTC
CASSPRQGRETQYF
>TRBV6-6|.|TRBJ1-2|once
TGTGCCAGCAGTTACTCGGGGAGGAGGGGTTCAGGCTACACCTTC
CASSYSGRRGSGYTF
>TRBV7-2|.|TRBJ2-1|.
TGTGCCAGCAGCTTACCCCACAGGGAAGGGGTCTACAATGAGCAGTTCTTC
CASSLPHREGVYNEQFF
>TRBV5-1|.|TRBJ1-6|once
TGCGCCAGCAGCTTTAGAGATCTGAATAATTCACCCCTCCACTTT
CASSFRDLNNSPLHF
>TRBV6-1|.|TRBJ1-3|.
TGTGCCAGCAGTGAAGGGGCAGATGGAAACACCATATATTTT
CASSEGADGNTIYF
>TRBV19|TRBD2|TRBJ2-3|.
TGTGCCAGTAGTATGAGGACTAGCGGCACAGATACGCAGTATTTT
CASSMRTSGTDTQYF
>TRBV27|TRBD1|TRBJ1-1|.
TGTGCCAGCAGCCCACCCCTCGGACAGGGCATGAACACTGAAGCTTTCTTT
CASSPPLGQGMNTEAFF
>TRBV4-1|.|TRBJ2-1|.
TGCGCCAGCAGCCAGACCCTAGTCAGAGGTCCCTACAATGAGCAGTTCTTC
CASSQTLVRGPYNEQFF
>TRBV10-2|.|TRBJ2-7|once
TGCGCCAGCAGTGGCCTGAGGTCTAGCGCCGAGCAGTACTTC
CASSGLRSSAEQYF
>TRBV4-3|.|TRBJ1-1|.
TGCGCCAGCACCCAGGTAAGGGGTGATGAAGCTTTCTTT
CASTQVRGDEAFF
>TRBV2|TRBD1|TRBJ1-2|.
TGTGCCAGCAGTGCCGGGACAGGGATGGGGTATGGCTACACCTTC
CASSAGTGMGYGYTF
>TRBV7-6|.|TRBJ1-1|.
TGTGCCAGCAGCATAAGAGGGGGAACTGAAGCTTTCTTT
CASSIRGGTEAFF
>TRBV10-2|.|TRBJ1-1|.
TGCGCCAGCGGGGCTGGGGCGAACACTGAAGCTTTCTTT
CASGAGANTEAFF
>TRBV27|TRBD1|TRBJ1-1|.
TGTGCCAGCAGGGAACAGGGGGCTACTGAAGCTTTCTTT
CASREQGATEAFF
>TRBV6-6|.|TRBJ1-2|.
TGTGCCAGCAGTTACGTCCCACAAGATGGCTACACCTTC
CASSYVPQDGYTF
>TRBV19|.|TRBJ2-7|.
TGTGCCAGTAGTATAGACCCCATCCCAGGGAAATCCTACGAGCAGTACTTC
CASSIDPIPGKSYEQYF
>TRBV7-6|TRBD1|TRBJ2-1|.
TGTGCCAGCAGCTTAGGGACAGGGGTGTTCAATGAGCAGTTCTTC
CASSLGTGVFNEQFF
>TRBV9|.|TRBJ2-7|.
TGTGCCAGCAGCGTAGGGCCCAGTTCCTACGAGCAGTACTTC
CASSVGPSSYEQYF
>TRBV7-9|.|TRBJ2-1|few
TGTGCCAGCAGCTTAGTAGGAGGGCCCGCAATGGACAATGAGCAGTTCTTC
CASSLVGGPAMDNEQFF
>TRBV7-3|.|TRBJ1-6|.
TGTGCCAGCAGCCCTGAGAGGGGGTTGGGGAGATCACCCCTCCACTTT
CASSPERGLGRSPLHF
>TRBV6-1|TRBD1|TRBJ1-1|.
TGTGCCAGCAGTGAACTAGGAACAGGGGTGGGCACTGAAGCTTTCTTT
CASSELGTGVGTEAFF
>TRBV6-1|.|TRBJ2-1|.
TGTGCCAGCAGTGTGGGGCGGAGCTCCTACAATGAGCAGTTCTTC
CASSVGRSSYNEQFF
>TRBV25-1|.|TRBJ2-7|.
TGTGCCAGCAGTGATATAGGGGGCTACGAGCAGTACTTC
CASSDIGGYEQYF
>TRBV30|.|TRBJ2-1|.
TGTGCCTGGAGTGTAGGAGACAGTTACAATGAGCAGTTCTTC
CAWSVGDSYNEQFF
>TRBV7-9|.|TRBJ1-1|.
TGTGCCAGCAGCTTAGTCGGGGTAATGAACACTGAAGCTTTCTTT
CASSLVGVMNTEAFF
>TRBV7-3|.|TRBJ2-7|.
TGTGCCAGCAGCTTAAGTCCGGAGACCGAGCAGTACTTC
CASSLSPETEQYF